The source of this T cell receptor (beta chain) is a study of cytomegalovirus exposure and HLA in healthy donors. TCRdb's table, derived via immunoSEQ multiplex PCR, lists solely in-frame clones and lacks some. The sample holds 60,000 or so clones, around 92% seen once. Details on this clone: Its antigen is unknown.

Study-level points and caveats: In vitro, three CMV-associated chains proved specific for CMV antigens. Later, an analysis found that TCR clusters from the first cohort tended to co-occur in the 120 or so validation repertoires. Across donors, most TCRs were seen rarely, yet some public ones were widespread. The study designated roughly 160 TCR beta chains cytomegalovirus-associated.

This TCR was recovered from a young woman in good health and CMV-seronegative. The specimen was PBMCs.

CDR3 amino acids: CASSSSRTPAPHTQYF. The DNA of the CDR3 is TGTGCCAGCAGCTCTAGCCGGACCCCCGCGCCGCATACGCAGTATTTT. V and J are TRBV11-2 and TRBJ2-3; D is possibly TRBD2 (5 bases). Germline CDR1 is SGHAT and CDR2 is FQNNGV. The length of the CDR3 is 16 residues. V lost 4 bases to trimming and J lost 7 bases, with 21 bases between them. Supplemented by reference TRBV11-2 and TRBJ2-3, the full variable domain reads EAGVAQSPRYKIIEKRQSVAFWCNPISGHATLYWYQQILGQGPKLLIQFQNNGVVDDSQLPKDRFSAERLKGVDSTLKIQPAKLEDSAVYLCASSSSRTPAPHTQYFGPGTRLTVL.